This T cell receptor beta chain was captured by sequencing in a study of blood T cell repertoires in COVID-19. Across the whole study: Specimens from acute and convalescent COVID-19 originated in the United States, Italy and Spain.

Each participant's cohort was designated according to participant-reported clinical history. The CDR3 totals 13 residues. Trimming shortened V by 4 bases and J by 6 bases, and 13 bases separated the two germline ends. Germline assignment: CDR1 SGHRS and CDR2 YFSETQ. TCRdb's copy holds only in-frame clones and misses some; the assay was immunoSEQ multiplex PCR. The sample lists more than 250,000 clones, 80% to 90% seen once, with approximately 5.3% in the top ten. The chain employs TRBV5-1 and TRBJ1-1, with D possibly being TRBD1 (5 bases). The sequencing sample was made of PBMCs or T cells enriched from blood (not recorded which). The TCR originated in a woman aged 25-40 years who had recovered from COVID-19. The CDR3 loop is CASSRDRASEAFF. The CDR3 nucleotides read TGCGCCAGCAGCCGCGACAGAGCTTCTGAAGCTTTCTTT.